This is a list of T cell receptor beta chains from one sample in a study of lymphopenia after photon versus proton radiotherapy. Sequenced by immunoSEQ multiplex PCR; TCRdb stores in-frame clones only, minus some. There are roughly 40,000 clones in the sample; around 84% occur only once, and approximately 10% lies in the top ten. The source was peripheral blood, collected from a patient treated with proton-based radiotherapy. The receptors derive from a woman aged 70 to 79 with pancreatic cancer. Some clones in this sample may be carry-over from other donors' samples. Each CDR3 is given with its conserved first and last residue. A D gene is named only where the DNA matches it firmly. Clone size is stated in some rows and not others, as once, few, many or a class when expanded.

abundance,d_gene,j_gene,v_gene,CDR3aa,CDR3nt
-,TRBD1,TRBJ1-6,TRBV6-5,CASSRDRGVSPLHF,TGTGCCAGCAGCAGGGACAGGGGAGTATCACCCCTCCACTTT
-,-,TRBJ1-2,TRBV4-1,CASSQDGQEGGYTF,TGCGCCAGCAGCCAAGATGGGCAGGAGGGCGGCTACACCTTC
-,TRBD1,TRBJ2-7,TRBV4-3,CASSQEYRSQDRAYEQYF,TGCGCCAGCAGCCAAGAATATAGGAGTCAGGACAGGGCCTACGAGCAGTACTTC
-,-,TRBJ2-3,TRBV4-3,CASSQGEYTDTQYF,TGCGCCAGCAGCCAAGGGGAGTACACAGATACGCAGTATTTT
-,-,TRBJ2-3,TRBV7-9,CASSLAQGYTDTQYF,TGTGCCAGCAGCTTAGCGCAGGGGTACACAGATACGCAGTATTTT
-,-,TRBJ1-3,TRBV7-8,CASSPAGPSSGNTIYF,TGTGCCAGCAGTCCCGCCGGGCCGTCCTCTGGAAACACCATATATTTT
-,-,TRBJ1-2,TRBV4-2,CASSQEDPSYGYTF,TGTGCCAGCAGCCAAGAAGACCCCTCCTATGGCTACACCTTC
-,-,TRBJ2-5,TRBV7-3,CASSLNSGETQYF,TGTGCCAGCAGCTTAAATAGCGGAGAGACCCAGTACTTC
-,TRBD1,TRBJ1-5,TRBV19,CASTRTGVNQPQHF,TGTGCCAGTACTCGGACAGGGGTTAATCAGCCCCAGCATTTT
-,-,TRBJ2-1,TRBV7-8,CASSLDWGEQFF,TGTGCCAGCAGCTTAGATTGGGGTGAGCAGTTCTTC
-,-,TRBJ1-1,TRBV27,CASSLSSGITEAFF,TGTGCCAGCAGTTTATCATCAGGGATCACTGAAGCTTTCTTT
-,TRBD1,TRBJ2-2,TRBV19,CASSEPGQGALFF,TGTGCCAGTAGTGAACCGGGACAGGGGGCATTGTTTTTT
-,TRBD2,TRBJ2-7,TRBV5-4,CASSSGTSGTYEQYF,TGTGCCAGCAGTTCCGGGACTAGCGGGACCTACGAGCAGTACTTC
-,-,TRBJ1-2,TRBV7-2,CASSLEAPGIGANYGYTF,TGTGCCAGCAGCTTAGAGGCTCCAGGGATCGGAGCTAACTATGGCTACACCTTC
-,-,TRBJ2-3,TRBV5-1,CASSVGGPTDTQYF,TGCGCCAGCAGCGTGGGAGGTCCCACAGATACGCAGTATTTT
-,-,TRBJ2-7,TRBV5-1,CASRFQGSAVDEQYF,TGCGCCAGCAGGTTTCAGGGTAGTGCGGTTGACGAGCAGTACTTC
-,TRBD1,TRBJ1-5,TRBV5-1,CASSSGQGAMEPQHF,TGCGCCAGCAGCTCCGGGCAGGGGGCTATGGAGCCCCAGCATTTT
-,TRBD1,TRBJ2-7,TRBV5-6,CASSWDSSYEQYF,TGTGCCAGCAGCTGGGACAGCTCCTACGAGCAGTACTTC
few,-,TRBJ1-1,TRBV5-5,CASSLYSNTEAFF,TGTGCCAGCAGCTTATACAGCAACACTGAAGCTTTCTTT
-,-,TRBJ1-3,TRBV5-8,CASSSGGGPGNTIYF,TGTGCCAGCAGCTCCGGGGGGGGGCCTGGAAACACCATATATTTT
-,-,TRBJ2-7,TRBV4-1,CASSPRQATSSYEQYF,TGCGCCAGCAGCCCACGACAGGCGACTAGCTCCTACGAGCAGTACTTC
once,TRBD1,TRBJ1-3,TRBV5-1,CASSLDWGQGQGNTIYF,TGCGCCAGCAGCTTGGATTGGGGACAGGGCCAAGGAAACACCATATATTTT
-,-,TRBJ2-1,TRBV18,CASSPSGFGSYNEQFF,TGTGCCAGCTCACCGAGCGGATTCGGCTCCTACAATGAGCAGTTCTTC
-,-,TRBJ1-2,TRBV7-2,CASSLEQGYGYTF,TGTGCCAGCAGCTTAGAGCAGGGTTACGGCTACACCTTC
-,TRBD1,TRBJ1-2,TRBV19,CASSVTGETAGYTF,TGTGCCAGTAGTGTCACAGGGGAAACGGCTGGCTACACCTTC
-,TRBD2,TRBJ2-1,TRBV7-2,CASSSGLAGASPNEQFF,TGTGCCAGCAGCTCGGGACTAGCGGGAGCTTCCCCCAATGAGCAGTTCTTC
few,-,TRBJ1-3,TRBV6-1,CASSDPPGHSSGNTIYF,TGTGCCAGCAGTGACCCCCCGGGACATAGCTCTGGAAACACCATATATTTT
-,TRBD2,TRBJ2-1,TRBV7-2,CASSSRASGSPTYNEQFF,TGTGCCAGCAGCTCCCGGGCTAGCGGGAGCCCCACCTACAATGAGCAGTTCTTC
once,-,TRBJ2-3,TRBV4-2,CASSLGPDTDTQYF,TGTGCCAGCAGCCTAGGCCCAGACACAGATACGCAGTATTTT
once,TRBD1,TRBJ1-1,TRBV19,CASSIFGQDTLEAFF,TGTGCCAGTAGTATATTTGGACAGGACACCCTCGAAGCTTTCTTT
few,-,TRBJ1-3,TRBV5-1,CASSLSGNTIYF,TGCGCCAGCAGCTTGTCTGGAAACACCATATATTTT
-,-,TRBJ2-7,TRBV6-5,CASSYSTGSLRYEQYF,TGTGCCAGCAGTTACTCGACCGGCAGTCTGCGCTACGAGCAGTACTTC
-,TRBD2,TRBJ2-1,TRBV11-3,CASSLAGDYNEQFF,TGTGCCAGCAGCCTAGCGGGAGACTACAATGAGCAGTTCTTC
-,-,TRBJ2-2,TRBV25-1,CASSEYSQRNTGELFF,TGTGCCAGCAGTGAATACAGTCAGAGGAACACCGGGGAGCTGTTTTTT
medium-sized,-,TRBJ2-1,TRBV5-8,CASSLVPLTEQFF,TGTGCCAGCAGCTTGGTCCCTCTGACGGAGCAGTTCTTC
-,-,TRBJ1-1,TRBV27,CASSSLTENTEAFF,TGTGCCAGCAGTTCCCTGACAGAGAACACTGAAGCTTTCTTT
-,-,TRBJ2-5,TRBV14,CASSQDLSSGRETQYF,TGTGCCAGCAGCCAAGACCTCTCTTCAGGGAGGGAGACCCAGTACTTC
-,TRBD2,TRBJ2-5,TRBV6-6,CASSYQGLQETQYF,TGTGCCAGCAGTTACCAGGGACTACAAGAGACCCAGTACTTC
-,TRBD2,TRBJ2-3,TRBV5-1,CASSENGLAGTDTQYF,TGCGCCAGCAGCGAGAATGGACTAGCGGGCACAGATACGCAGTATTTT
-,-,TRBJ1-2,TRBV6-1,CASSEAAGGGGYGYTF,TGTGCCAGCAGTGAAGCCGCAGGAGGAGGGGGCTATGGCTACACCTTC
-,-,TRBJ1-2,TRBV2,CASSEKIDYGYTF,TGTGCCAGCAGTGAAAAGATTGACTATGGCTACACCTTC
once,TRBD2,TRBJ2-5,TRBV6-1,CATQRERKETQYF,TGTGCCACCCAGCGGGAGAGAAAAGAGACCCAGTACTTC
-,-,TRBJ2-7,TRBV7-6,CASSLGWRSHEQYF,TGTGCCAGCAGCCTTGGCTGGCGTAGCCACGAGCAGTACTTC
once,-,TRBJ1-2,TRBV28,CASSPAEKLRGYTF,TGTGCCAGCTCTCCTGCAGAAAAACTTAGGGGCTACACCTTC
-,-,TRBJ1-2,TRBV28,CASSGLEAGHYGYTF,TGTGCCAGCAGCGGCCTGGAGGCAGGGCACTATGGCTACACCTTC
-,-,TRBJ1-2,TRBV29-1,CSVEEGSGYTF,TGCAGCGTTGAAGAGGGGTCGGGCTACACCTTC
few,-,TRBJ2-7,TRBV5-1,CASRPLPGPYYEQYF,TGCGCCAGCAGGCCGCTCCCGGGACCCTACTACGAGCAGTACTTC
-,-,TRBJ2-7,TRBV7-9,CASSPLYVEQYF,TGTGCCAGCAGCCCATTATACGTCGAGCAGTACTTC
-,-,TRBJ1-6,TRBV13,CASSLLGGDGTTYSSYNSPLHF,TGTGCCAGCAGCTTATTAGGGGGAGACGGCACCACATATTCCTCCTATAATTCACCCCTCCACTTT
-,-,TRBJ1-1,TRBV7-2,CASSLVGATEAFF,TGTGCCAGCAGCTTAGTGGGGGCCACTGAAGCTTTCTTT
-,TRBD2,TRBJ2-3,TRBV15,CATSRDKTSGTSTDTQYF,TGTGCCACCAGCAGAGATAAGACTAGCGGGACTAGCACAGATACGCAGTATTTT
-,TRBD2,TRBJ2-3,TRBV7-9,CASSLLADSTDTQYF,TGTGCCAGCAGCTTACTAGCGGATAGCACAGATACGCAGTATTTT
few,-,TRBJ2-3,TRBV28,CASSSAGLDTQYF,TGTGCCAGCAGTTCCGCAGGGCTCGATACGCAGTATTTT